A selection of T cell receptor beta chains follows, all from one sample in a study of shared clonotypes between healthy human individuals. Produced via immunoSEQ multiplex PCR; TCRdb's table is partial and in-frame only. The table lists about 2.2 million clones, about 94% of them singletons. Sequences were obtained from naive CD8+ T cells from PBMCs. Receptors were obtained from a man aged 18 to 35 in good health. Some clones in this sample may be carry-over from other donors' samples. CDR3s include the opening cysteine and the closing phenylalanine or tryptophan. Fields, in order: CDR3 length, J gene, V gene, CDR3 protein.

len: 12
j_gene: TRBJ2-2
v_gene: TRBV4-1
CDR3aa: CASEINTGELFF

len: 14
j_gene: TRBJ2-4
v_gene: TRBV4-1
CDR3aa: CASSRGLAKNIQYF

len: 14
j_gene: TRBJ1-5
v_gene: TRBV28
CDR3aa: CASWARSSNQPQHF

len: 14
j_gene: TRBJ2-1
v_gene: TRBV30
CDR3aa: CARRAFSSYNEQFF

len: 13
j_gene: TRBJ1-1
v_gene: TRBV27
CDR3aa: CASSLSRYTEAFF

len: 16
j_gene: TRBJ2-5
v_gene: TRBV4-1
CDR3aa: CASSQPKDRRDETQYF

len: 14
j_gene: TRBJ2-1
v_gene: TRBV7-9
CDR3aa: CASSSSVTYNEQFF

len: 16
j_gene: TRBJ2-3
v_gene: TRBV4-1
CDR3aa: CASSQLTSGSTDTQYF

len: 14
j_gene: TRBJ2-7
v_gene: TRBV10-2
CDR3aa: CASSDRGSLNEQYF

len: 13
j_gene: TRBJ2-7
v_gene: TRBV28
CDR3aa: CASSRRYSYEQYF

len: 14
j_gene: TRBJ2-2
v_gene: TRBV6-4
CDR3aa: CASSDEKGAGELFF

len: 15
j_gene: TRBJ2-1
v_gene: TRBV19
CDR3aa: CASSIRRDYYNEQFF

len: 11
j_gene: TRBJ2-7
v_gene: TRBV7-9
CDR3aa: CASSPVDEQYF

len: 16
j_gene: TRBJ2-1
v_gene: TRBV7-8
CDR3aa: CASKPTSGSSYNEQFF

len: 20
j_gene: TRBJ2-7
v_gene: TRBV4-3
CDR3aa: CASSQELGEGTLPQRNEQYF

len: 11
j_gene: TRBJ2-5
v_gene: TRBV7-9
CDR3aa: CASSRKETQYF

len: 12
j_gene: TRBJ2-7
v_gene: TRBV19
CDR3aa: CASSQGVYEQYF

len: 11
j_gene: TRBJ1-2
v_gene: TRBV29-1
CDR3aa: CSVVGGGGYTF

len: 14
j_gene: TRBJ2-7
v_gene: TRBV19
CDR3aa: CASSIDRSSYEQYF

len: 14
j_gene: TRBJ2-7
v_gene: TRBV7-6
CDR3aa: CASSSGQGGYEQYF

len: 18
j_gene: TRBJ1-1
v_gene: TRBV5-6
CDR3aa: CASSGSTGRRSRGTEAFF

len: 14
j_gene: TRBJ1-5
v_gene: TRBV9
CDR3aa: CASSPGGSNQPQHF

len: 16
j_gene: TRBJ1-5
v_gene: TRBV28
CDR3aa: CASSYPGSGSNQPQHF

len: 15
j_gene: TRBJ1-5
v_gene: TRBV28
CDR3aa: CASSLSRWSNQPQHF

len: 16
j_gene: TRBJ2-1
v_gene: TRBV7-9
CDR3aa: CASSGEGGTWNHEQFF

len: 17
j_gene: TRBJ2-7
v_gene: TRBV7-9
CDR3aa: CASSAKEPQVRSYEQYF

len: 11
j_gene: TRBJ2-1
v_gene: TRBV29-1
CDR3aa: CSVVNVNEQFF

len: 16
j_gene: TRBJ2-5
v_gene: TRBV7-9
CDR3aa: CASSLALPGVGETQYF

len: 14
j_gene: TRBJ2-7
v_gene: TRBV9
CDR3aa: CASSAGQRAYEQYF

len: 14
j_gene: TRBJ2-3
v_gene: TRBV9
CDR3aa: CASSFGSRTDTQYF

len: 16
j_gene: TRBJ2-1
v_gene: TRBV4-2
CDR3aa: CASSQGLAETYNEQFF

len: 15
j_gene: TRBJ2-7
v_gene: TRBV27
CDR3aa: CASSPPRAGTLEQYF

len: 16
j_gene: TRBJ2-2
v_gene: TRBV19
CDR3aa: CASSPREPTYAGELFF

len: 16
j_gene: TRBJ2-5
v_gene: TRBV5-6
CDR3aa: CASSLAVGGPQETQYF

len: 15
j_gene: TRBJ2-5
v_gene: TRBV9
CDR3aa: CASSVNGLVKETQYF

len: 15
j_gene: TRBJ2-6
v_gene: TRBV27
CDR3aa: CASSLVWSGANVLTF

len: 15
j_gene: TRBJ1-1
v_gene: TRBV6-5
CDR3aa: CASSYLRQGLTEAFF

len: 14
j_gene: TRBJ2-2
v_gene: TRBV6-4
CDR3aa: CASSDSGFPGELFF

len: 16
j_gene: TRBJ2-3
v_gene: TRBV5-1
CDR3aa: CASADGRALVTDTQYF

len: 15
j_gene: TRBJ2-3
v_gene: TRBV29-1
CDR3aa: CSVDWTGLYTDTQYF

len: 13
j_gene: TRBJ2-5
v_gene: TRBV10-1
CDR3aa: CASSPGQGETQYF

len: 14
j_gene: TRBJ2-2
v_gene: TRBV19
CDR3aa: CASSIGAGAGELFF

len: 13
j_gene: TRBJ2-7
v_gene: TRBV5-1
CDR3aa: CASSWTPSSEQYF

len: 15
j_gene: TRBJ1-5
v_gene: TRBV11-1
CDR3aa: CASSWGTGVGQPQHF

len: 18
j_gene: TRBJ1-1
v_gene: TRBV7-9
CDR3aa: CASSFNRDRGPGETEAFF